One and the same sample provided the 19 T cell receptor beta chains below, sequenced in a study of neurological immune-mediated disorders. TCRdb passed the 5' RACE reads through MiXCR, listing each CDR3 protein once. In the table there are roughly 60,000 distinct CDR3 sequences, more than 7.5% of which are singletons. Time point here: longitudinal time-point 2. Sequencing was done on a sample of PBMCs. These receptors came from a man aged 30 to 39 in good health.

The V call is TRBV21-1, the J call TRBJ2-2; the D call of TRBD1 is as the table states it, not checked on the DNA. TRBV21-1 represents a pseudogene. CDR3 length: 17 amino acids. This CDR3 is CASSKSSWTGSTGELFF. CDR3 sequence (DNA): TGTGCCAGCAGCAAGAGCTCTTGGACAGGGAGCACCGGGGAGCTGTTTTTT.

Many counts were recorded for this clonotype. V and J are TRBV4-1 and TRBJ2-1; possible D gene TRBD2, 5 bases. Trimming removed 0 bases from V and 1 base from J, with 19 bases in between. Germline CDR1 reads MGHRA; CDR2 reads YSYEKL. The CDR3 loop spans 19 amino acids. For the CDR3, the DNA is TGCGCCAGCAGCCAAGATCCGAGGGCGGGCATCCCTTCCTACAATGAGCAGTTCTTC. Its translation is CASSQDPRAGIPSYNEQFF.

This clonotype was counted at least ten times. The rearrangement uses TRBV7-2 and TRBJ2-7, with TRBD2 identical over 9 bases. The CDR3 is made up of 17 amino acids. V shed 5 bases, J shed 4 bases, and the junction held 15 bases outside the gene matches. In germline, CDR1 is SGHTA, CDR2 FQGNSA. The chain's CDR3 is CASSPPRIAGEHYEQYF. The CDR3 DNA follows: TGTGCCAGCAGCCCCCCCCGTATAGCGGGAGAGCATTACGAGCAGTACTTC.

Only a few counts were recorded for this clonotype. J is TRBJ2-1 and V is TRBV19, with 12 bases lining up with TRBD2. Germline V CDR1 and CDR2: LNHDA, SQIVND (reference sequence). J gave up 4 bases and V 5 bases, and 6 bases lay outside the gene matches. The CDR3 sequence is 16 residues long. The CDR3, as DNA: TGTGCCAGTAGTTCGATGACTAGCGGGAGATACAATGAGCAGTTCTTC. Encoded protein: CASSSMTSGRYNEQFF.

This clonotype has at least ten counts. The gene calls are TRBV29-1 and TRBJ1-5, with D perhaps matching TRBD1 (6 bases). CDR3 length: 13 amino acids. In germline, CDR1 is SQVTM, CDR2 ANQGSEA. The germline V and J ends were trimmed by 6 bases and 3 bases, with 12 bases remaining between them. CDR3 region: CSVQQGVNQPQHF. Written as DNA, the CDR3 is TGCAGCGTCCAACAGGGAGTCAATCAGCCCCAGCATTTT.

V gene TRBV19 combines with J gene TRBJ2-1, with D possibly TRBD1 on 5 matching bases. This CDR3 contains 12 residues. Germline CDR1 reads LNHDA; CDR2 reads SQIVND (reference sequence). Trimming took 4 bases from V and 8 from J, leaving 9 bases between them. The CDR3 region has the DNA TGTGCCAGTAGTAGGACATTGTATGAGCAGTTCTTC. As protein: CASSRTLYEQFF.

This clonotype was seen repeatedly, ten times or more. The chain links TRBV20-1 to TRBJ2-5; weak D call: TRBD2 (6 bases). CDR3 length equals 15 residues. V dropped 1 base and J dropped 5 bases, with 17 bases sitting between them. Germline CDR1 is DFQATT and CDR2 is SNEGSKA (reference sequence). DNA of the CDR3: TGCAGTGCTAGAGGGGGGGACGATGCTGAGGAGACCCAGTACTTC. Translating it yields CSARGGDDAEETQYF.

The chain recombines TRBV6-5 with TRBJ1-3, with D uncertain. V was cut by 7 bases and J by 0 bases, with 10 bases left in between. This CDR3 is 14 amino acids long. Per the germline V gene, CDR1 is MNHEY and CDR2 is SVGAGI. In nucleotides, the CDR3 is TGTGCCAGCACCCCGAGGGTCTCTGGAAACACCATATATTTT. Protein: CASTPRVSGNTIYF.

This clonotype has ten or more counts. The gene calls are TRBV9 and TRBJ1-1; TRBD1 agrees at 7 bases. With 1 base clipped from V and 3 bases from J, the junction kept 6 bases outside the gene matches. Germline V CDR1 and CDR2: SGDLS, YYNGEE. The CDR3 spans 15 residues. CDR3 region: CASSVLQGLYTEAFF. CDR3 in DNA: TGTGCCAGCAGCGTATTACAGGGGCTTTACACTGAAGCTTTCTTT. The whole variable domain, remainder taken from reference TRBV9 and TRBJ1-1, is DSGVTQTPKHLITATGQRVTLRCSPRSGDLSVYWYQQSLDQGLQFLIQYYNGEERAKGNILERFSAQQFPDLHSELNLSSLELGDSALYFCASSVLQGLYTEAFFGQGTRLTVV.

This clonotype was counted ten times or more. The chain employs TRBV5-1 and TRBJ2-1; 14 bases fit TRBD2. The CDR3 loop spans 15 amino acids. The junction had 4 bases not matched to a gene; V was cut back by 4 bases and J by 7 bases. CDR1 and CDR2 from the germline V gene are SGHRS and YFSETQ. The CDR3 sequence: CASSPGTSGRNEQFF. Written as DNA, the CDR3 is TGCGCCAGCAGCCCAGGGACTAGCGGGAGAAATGAGCAGTTCTTC.

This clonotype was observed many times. CDR3 amino acids: CSATSGQETQYF. DNA for the CDR3: TGCAGTGCTACAAGCGGGCAAGAGACCCAGTACTTC. This chain connects TRBV20-1 to TRBJ2-5, with D tentatively TRBD2 (6 bases). V was pared by 4 bases and J by 2 bases, with 8 bases between. CDR3 length: 12 residues. Per the germline V gene, CDR1 is DFQATT and CDR2 is SNEGSKA (reference sequence).

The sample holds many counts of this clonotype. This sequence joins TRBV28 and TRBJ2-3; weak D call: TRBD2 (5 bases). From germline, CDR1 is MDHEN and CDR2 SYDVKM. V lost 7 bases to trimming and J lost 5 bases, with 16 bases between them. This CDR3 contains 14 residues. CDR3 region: CASTSTGILDTQYF. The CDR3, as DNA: TGTGCCAGCACTTCTACGGGGATTTTAGATACGCAGTATTTT.

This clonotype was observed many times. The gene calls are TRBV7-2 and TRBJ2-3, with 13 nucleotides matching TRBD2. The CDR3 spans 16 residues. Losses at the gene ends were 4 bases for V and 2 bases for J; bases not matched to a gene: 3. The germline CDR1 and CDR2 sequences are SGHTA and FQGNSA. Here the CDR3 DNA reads TGTGCCAGCAGCTCGGGACTAGCGGGATTCACAGATACGCAGTATTTT. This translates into CASSSGLAGFTDTQYF.

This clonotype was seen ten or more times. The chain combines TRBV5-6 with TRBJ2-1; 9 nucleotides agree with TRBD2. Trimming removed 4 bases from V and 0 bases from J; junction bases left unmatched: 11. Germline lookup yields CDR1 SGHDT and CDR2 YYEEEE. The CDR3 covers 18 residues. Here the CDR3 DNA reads TGTGCCAGCAGCCGTTTGGCACTAGCGGGCAGCTCCTACAATGAGCAGTTCTTC. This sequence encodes CASSRLALAGSSYNEQFF.

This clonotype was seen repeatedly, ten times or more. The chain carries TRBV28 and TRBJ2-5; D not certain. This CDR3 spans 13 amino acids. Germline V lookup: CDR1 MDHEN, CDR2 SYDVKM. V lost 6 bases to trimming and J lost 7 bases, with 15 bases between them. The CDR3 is CASSYNPPGTQYF. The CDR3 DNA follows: TGTGCCAGCAGCTATAACCCCCCCGGGACCCAGTACTTC.

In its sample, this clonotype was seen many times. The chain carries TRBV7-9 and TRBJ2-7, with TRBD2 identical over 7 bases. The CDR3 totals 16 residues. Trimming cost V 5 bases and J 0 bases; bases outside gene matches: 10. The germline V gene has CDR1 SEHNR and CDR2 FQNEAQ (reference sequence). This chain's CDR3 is CASSLPKAGSSYEQYF. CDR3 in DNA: TGTGCCAGCAGCCTCCCGAAAGCGGGGAGCTCCTACGAGCAGTACTTC.

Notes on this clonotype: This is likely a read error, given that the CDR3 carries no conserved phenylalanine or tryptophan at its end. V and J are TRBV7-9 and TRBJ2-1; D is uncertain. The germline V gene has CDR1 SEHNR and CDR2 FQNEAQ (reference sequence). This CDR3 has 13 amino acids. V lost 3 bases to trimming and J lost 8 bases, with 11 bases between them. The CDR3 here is CASSLECLDEQFC. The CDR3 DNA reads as TGTGCCAGCAGCTTGGAGTGCCTGGATGAGCAGTTCTGC.

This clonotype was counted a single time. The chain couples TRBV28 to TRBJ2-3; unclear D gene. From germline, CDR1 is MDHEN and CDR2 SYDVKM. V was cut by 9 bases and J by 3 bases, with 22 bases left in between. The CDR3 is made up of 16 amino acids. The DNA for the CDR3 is TGTGCCAGTACCATTCAAGCCTGGAGCAGGACAGATACGCAGTATTTT. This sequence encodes CASTIQAWSRTDTQYF.

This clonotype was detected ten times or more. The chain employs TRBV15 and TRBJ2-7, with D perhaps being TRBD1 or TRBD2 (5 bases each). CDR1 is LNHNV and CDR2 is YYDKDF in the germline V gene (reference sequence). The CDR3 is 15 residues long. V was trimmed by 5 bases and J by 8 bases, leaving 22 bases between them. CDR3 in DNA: TGTGCCACCAGCGGGACCGGGACGGCGGGTGTCAAGCAGTACTTC. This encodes CATSGTGTAGVKQYF.